The T cell receptor beta chain described here comes from a study of shared clonotypes between healthy human individuals. Sequencing used immunoSEQ multiplex PCR; TCRdb keeps in-frame clones, though not all of them. This table has about a million clones, around 76% appearing once. The CDR3 extends over 19 amino acids. Material: memory CD4+ T cells sorted from blood. Specified subset: CD45RA-negative fraction. The chain recombines TRBV12-2 with TRBJ1-3. TRBV12-2 is labeled a pseudogene. The sequence derives from a young man in good health. CDR3 sequence: CASRSTYQFAGEGGNTIYF. In DNA, the CDR3 is TGTGCAAGTCGCTCGACCTACCAATTCGCGGGGGAAGGGGGAAACACCATATATTTT.